A selection of T cell receptor beta chains follows, all from one sample in a study of blood T cell repertoires in COVID-19. The protocol was immunoSEQ multiplex PCR, while the TCRdb copy is restricted to in-frame clones and leaves out a portion. The sample has about 220,000 clones; around 80% are singletons. The source material was PBMCs or T cells enriched from blood (not recorded which). These receptors originate from a man aged 35-49 years who had recovered from COVID-19. Both conserved end residues are part of each CDR3. D genes are given only for firm matches. A row's size may be missing; if present it is once, few, many or a size class.

>TRBD2|TRBJ2-1|-|TRBV11-3
TGTGCCAGCAGCCCTAGGGGGACGAGCGGGGGTGAGCAGTTCTTC
CASSPRGTSGGEQFF
>-|TRBJ2-3|once|TRBV27
TGTGCCAGCAGTTTTGGAGGGGTAGGGTCAGATACGCAGTATTTT
CASSFGGVGSDTQYF
>-|TRBJ2-5|-|TRBV5-1
TGCGCCAGCAGCTCGGGCTCGGGGATAGAGACCCAGTACTTC
CASSSGSGIETQYF
>-|TRBJ1-5|-|TRBV2
TGTGCCAGCAGCCAGCAGAGGGGCAATCAGCCCCAGCATTTT
CASSQQRGNQPQHF
>TRBD1|TRBJ1-2|-|TRBV6-5
TGTGCCAGCAGTTTGGGACAGTACTATGGCTACACCTTC
CASSLGQYYGYTF
>TRBD2|TRBJ2-6|-|TRBV3-1/TRBV3-2
TGTGCCAGCAGCCAACGGGGGGACGGGGCCAACGTCCTGACTTTC
CASSQRGDGANVLTF
>-|TRBJ1-2|-|TRBV15
TGTGCCACCAGCAGAGTTTTTGCAGATAACTATGGCTACACCTTC
CATSRVFADNYGYTF
>TRBD2|TRBJ2-1|-|TRBV6-1
TGTGCCAGCAGTGGACCGACTAGCTCGGGAAACCTCTACAATGAGCAGTTCTTC
CASSGPTSSGNLYNEQFF
>TRBD1|TRBJ2-7|-|TRBV9
TGTGCCAGCAGCGTAGGTGACAGGGAGAAGCAGTACTTC
CASSVGDREKQYF
>-|TRBJ2-4|-|TRBV9
TGTGCCAGCAGCGGATACGAGGTTGAGGGCCCCTGGGACATTCAGTACTTC
CASSGYEVEGPWDIQYF
>-|TRBJ2-7|-|TRBV7-3
TGTGCCAGCAGCCTCGGACTACAAGGAGAGCAGTACTTC
CASSLGLQGEQYF
>TRBD2|TRBJ2-3|-|TRBV10-3
TGTGCCATCAACTTTAGCGGGGGGGCCGGAGATACGCAGTATTTT
CAINFSGGAGDTQYF
>TRBD1|TRBJ1-1|few|TRBV18
TGTGCCAGCTCACCAGTTGCAGGGGGCACTGAAGCTTTCTTT
CASSPVAGGTEAFF
>-|TRBJ2-7|once|TRBV5-1
TGCGCCAGCAGCTCCTTTGGGGACACTAACTACGAGCAGTACTTC
CASSSFGDTNYEQYF
>TRBD1|TRBJ1-2|-|TRBV3-1/TRBV3-2
TGTGCCAGCAGCCACCAAAACCGGGACAGCTATGGCTACACCTTC
CASSHQNRDSYGYTF
>-|TRBJ2-7|-|TRBV28
TGTGCCAGCAGTACCCCCGGTCGTTACGAGCAGTACTTC
CASSTPGRYEQYF
>TRBD1|TRBJ1-5|-|TRBV27
TGTGCCAGCAGTTCGACAGGGACGGGTCAGCCCCAGCATTTT
CASSSTGTGQPQHF
>-|TRBJ2-3|once|TRBV5-4
TGTGCCAGCAGCTTGCAGGGACAAGGCACAGATACGCAGTATTTT
CASSLQGQGTDTQYF
>TRBD2|TRBJ2-1|-|TRBV7-9
TGTGCCAGCAGGCGCCCGGGACTAGCTTACAATGAGCAGTTCTTC
CASRRPGLAYNEQFF
>-|TRBJ1-1|few|TRBV5-8
TGTGCCAGCAGCTTTGGACAAATGAACACTGAAGCTTTCTTT
CASSFGQMNTEAFF
>-|TRBJ1-2|-|TRBV9
TGTGCCAGCAGCGTAGTCGCGGGGGGTACCTATGGCTACACCTTC
CASSVVAGGTYGYTF
>-|TRBJ2-1|-|TRBV5-1
TGCGCCAGCAGCTTGGTCAGCGGGAATGAGCAGTTCTTC
CASSLVSGNEQFF
>-|TRBJ1-1|-|TRBV12-3/TRBV12-4
TGTGCCAGCAGTTTAAGGCGGGGGACTGAAGCTTTCTTT
CASSLRRGTEAFF
>-|TRBJ1-2|-|TRBV28
TGTGCCAGCAGTTTTCGGGCAGGGGATGGCTACACCTTC
CASSFRAGDGYTF
>TRBD1|TRBJ1-2|many|TRBV10-3
TGTGCCACAAGCACAGGGGATGGCTATGGCTACACCTTC
CATSTGDGYGYTF
>TRBD1|TRBJ1-5|-|TRBV10-3
TGTGCCATCAGCCCCGGGACAGGGGGCAGTCAGCCCCAGCATTTT
CAISPGTGGSQPQHF
>-|TRBJ1-4|-|TRBV28
TGTGCCAGCAGTCCCGCCGGGGGACGGACTAATGAAAAACTGTTTTTT
CASSPAGGRTNEKLFF
>-|TRBJ1-5|-|TRBV25-1
TGTGCCAGCAGTGGGGAGTATAGCAATCAGCCCCAGCATTTT
CASSGEYSNQPQHF
>-|TRBJ2-7|-|TRBV10-1
TGCGCCAGCTCGGAGGGCGACGCCTACGAGCAGTACTTC
CASSEGDAYEQYF
>TRBD1|TRBJ1-1|-|TRBV6-5
TGTGCCAGCAGTCCTCGGGACAGGGGGGTTACTGAAGCTTTCTTT
CASSPRDRGVTEAFF
>-|TRBJ2-1|-|TRBV28
TGTGCCAGCAGTTTGCCGAGCTCCTACAATGAGCAGTTCTTC
CASSLPSSYNEQFF
>-|TRBJ1-1|-|TRBV14
TGTGCCAGCAGCCAACAGGACAGAGAGACTGAAGCTTTCTTT
CASSQQDRETEAFF
>-|TRBJ1-6|once|TRBV2
TGTGCCAGCAGTGAACACGCAGCGGAGATCTCACCCCTCCACTTT
CASSEHAAEISPLHF
>TRBD1|TRBJ1-5|-|TRBV30
TGTGCCTGGGGGGGGACAGGGGGCATTCAGCCCCAGCATTTT
CAWGGTGGIQPQHF
>-|TRBJ1-1|-|TRBV27
TGTGCCAGCAGTGCGGGTTGGAACACTGAAGCTTTCTTT
CASSAGWNTEAFF
>TRBD1|TRBJ1-4|many|TRBV27
TGTGCCAGCAGCCCTCGGACAGGGTTTAATGAAAAACTGTTTTTT
CASSPRTGFNEKLFF
>-|TRBJ2-2|-|TRBV27
TGTGCCAGCAGTTTATCAGGGAGAGTCGGGGAGCTGTTTTTT
CASSLSGRVGELFF
>-|TRBJ1-5|-|TRBV2
TGTGCCAGCAGTTTGGAGGGCCCAAAGCATTTT
CASSLEGPKHF
>-|TRBJ1-5|-|TRBV21-1
TGTGCCAGCAGCAAAGCTTCCAGGGTGAATCAGCCCCAGCATTTT
CASSKASRVNQPQHF
>-|TRBJ1-5|-|TRBV5-6
TGTGCCCTACCTGGAGGGATTATCAATCAGCCCCAGCATTTT
CALPGGIINQPQHF
>-|TRBJ1-1|-|TRBV7-9
TGTGCCAGCAGCCCTCGGGGGTCGAACACTGAAGCTTTCTTT
CASSPRGSNTEAFF
>-|TRBJ2-3|-|TRBV9
TGTGCCAGCAGCGCTGGACTAGATACGCAGTATTTT
CASSAGLDTQYF
>TRBD1|TRBJ1-1|once|TRBV24-1
TGTGCCACCAAAGGACAGGGTGTCACTGAAGCTTTCTTT
CATKGQGVTEAFF
>TRBD2|TRBJ2-1|-|TRBV4-2
TGTGCCAGCAGCCAGGGACTAGCGGGGGCCTACAATGAGCAGTTCTTC
CASSQGLAGAYNEQFF
>TRBD2|TRBJ2-1|once|TRBV11-3
TGTGCCAGCAGCCTGGCTAGCGGGAGTAGTGAGCAGTTCTTC
CASSLASGSSEQFF
>TRBD1|TRBJ1-2|-|TRBV30
TGTGCCAGTCAAGGGACAGGGGGCGCCGACTATGGCTACACCTTC
CASQGTGGADYGYTF
>TRBD2|TRBJ2-5|-|TRBV2
TGTGCCAGCAGTTCAGCGGGGGGGCCCTACTTC
CASSSAGGPYF
>-|TRBJ2-4|-|TRBV19
TGTGCCAGTAGTTGGGCTAGCGCAAACATTCAGTACTTC
CASSWASANIQYF
>TRBD1|TRBJ1-6|-|TRBV6-2/TRBV6-3
TGTGCCAGCAGTTCTGGACAGGGGGGTAATTCACCCCTCCACTTT
CASSSGQGGNSPLHF
>TRBD2|TRBJ2-7|-|TRBV28
TGTGCCAGCAGTTTGGGGGGGCGGGGGGGTTACGAGCAGTACTTC
CASSLGGRGGYEQYF
>TRBD1|TRBJ1-5|-|TRBV4-1
TGCGCCAGCAGCCCGGGGACAGGGCGCAATCAGCCCCAGCATTTT
CASSPGTGRNQPQHF